The clone carrying this T cell receptor beta chain came up once. These data are taken from a study of blood T cell repertoires in COVID-19. The wider study: Whether acute or convalescent, the COVID-19 samples came from the United States, Italy and Spain. T cells, B-cell-depleted T cells, or PBMCs provided the cDNA or gDNA that served as material.

The table came from immunoSEQ multiplex PCR; TCRdb's copy has only in-frame clones and leaves some out. Here the sample spans around 120,000 clones, around 87% being singletons. CDR3 length: 13 residues. V lost 3 bases to trimming and J lost 5 bases; unmatched junction nucleotides: 3. Germline CDR1 and CDR2: KGHSH and LQKENI. What was sequenced was peripheral blood. The receptor was isolated from a woman aged 70-85 years with acute or convalescent COVID-19. The gene calls are TRBV18 and TRBJ2-7; TRBD1 agrees at 8 bases. CDR3 coding DNA: TGTGCCAGCTCACCGGGACAGGCTAACGAGCAGTACTTC. The encoded protein is CASSPGQANEQYF.